This TCR beta chain was sequenced during a study of blood T cells in healthy people across ages. Study results and limitations: PBMCs that were unsorted prevented a conclusive naive versus antigen-experienced comparison. Age advanced and TCR beta diversity per million T cells fell, roughly linearly.

Alongside a J-beta primer mix, a sample-barcoded 5' primer served in a second PCR lasting roughly 6 to 12 cycles. Unique molecular identifiers of 12 random nucleotides labeled each cDNA. TCRdb called the 5' RACE reads again in MiXCR, with one record for every CDR3 protein. The table has roughly 1.6 million distinct CDR3 sequences, about 35% seen once. PBMCs, at least 6 million per sample, were isolated. As for this clonotype: Its matching antigen is unknown.

Germline CDR1 and CDR2: ENHRY and SYGVKD. Germline trimming cut 11 bases from V and 0 bases from J; bases unmatched to any gene: 7. CDR3 size: 14 residues. The rearrangement links TRBV10-3 to TRBJ2-3; 8 bases map to TRBD2. What was sequenced was blood. This receptor was taken from a woman between 25 and 40 years old in good health. CDR3 DNA sequence: TGTGCCGCGGGAGGCGGGCTCAGCACAGATACGCAGTATTTT. It is translated as CAAGGGLSTDTQYF.